This T cell receptor (beta chain) was identified in a study of T cells expressing NK-cell markers. CDR3 length: 15 amino acids. Germline V gene sequence: CDR1 LGHDT, CDR2 YNNKEL (reference sequence). TCRdb reanalyzed the 5' RACE reads, giving one entry per CDR3 protein sequence and no DNA. The specimen's table records 350,000 to 400,000 distinct CDR3 sequences. Sequencing was performed on blood T cells: a sorted CD56 or NKG2C T cell subset, CD4+ or CD8+ T cells, or bulk PBMC T cells (not recorded which). This sequence originates from a woman aged 45-59 years in good health. The chain combines TRBV3-1 with TRBJ2-3. CDR3 sequence: CASSQELRRGDTQYF.